The clone carrying this TCR beta chain was seen more than once but under ten times. The antigen is not known. The sample comes from a study of vaccination effects on CD4 cells after COVID-19. Whole-study findings and limits: Both infection-induced and vaccine-induced clones contracted markedly at late post-vaccination timepoints. The study enrolled few convalescent patients and sampled no early post-infection timepoints.

Expansion of antigen-specific CD4+ T cells with viral peptide pools was carried out by the ViraFEST assay before sequencing. Once cultured for approximately ten days, the cells underwent separation to obtain CD4+ T cells. Recipients of the vaccine had no prior SARS-CoV-2 infection and negative nucleocapsid antibodies. Every well housed around 2.1 million PBMC, which grew in culture alongside around 9.9 IU/ml IL-2 and 10 ug/ml peptides. The authors replaced half the medium with IL-2 medium on days 3 and 7. Data came from immunoSEQ multiplex PCR; TCRdb stores just in-frame clones and leaves some out. This table holds tens of thousands of clones, about four fifths found once. This TCR was recovered from a human donor who received a COVID-19 vaccine. The sample in question was CD4+ T cells from PBMCs cultured with HCoV-NL63 spike peptides, obtained before COVID-19 vaccination.

This CDR3 is CASSQRNGVYNEQFF. The CDR3 DNA reads as TGTGCCAGCAGCCAGAGGAATGGGGTATACAATGAGCAGTTCTTC. This chain joins TRBV7-2 and TRBJ2-1; D remains ambiguous. The CDR3 contains 15 residues. Trimming took off 5 bases at V and 4 bases at J, with 15 bases between the two ends. From germline, CDR1 is SGHTA and CDR2 FQGNSA.